The source of this TCR beta chain is a study of cytomegalovirus exposure and HLA in healthy donors. General study findings and limits: Highly shared variants forming one cluster were likely a sequencing artifact. In an earlier analysis, most TCR beta V segments were productive about 87% or about 30% of the time. Cytomegalovirus-associated TCR beta chains were listed, numbering 150 to 200.

A remark on this clone: Its antigen is undetermined.

The CDR3 is 15 residues long. J lost 7 bases, V lost 1 base, and 8 bases had no gene match. Germline V gene data show CDR1 as MDHEN and CDR2 as SYDVKM. It was with 60 Vbeta and 13 Jbeta primers that the PCR ran. Assay: immunoSEQ multiplex PCR; the TCRdb copy retains only in-frame clones and omits some. The sample lists about 160,000 clones; roughly 83% were seen once. The chain is built from TRBV28 and TRBJ2-7; TRBD1 matches at 9 bases. The sequenced sample consisted of PBMCs. The origin of this receptor is a human donor in good health. The CDR3 coding sequence is TGTGCCAGCAGTTTATCGGGACAGGGCTTCGAGGAGCAGTACTTC. This sequence encodes CASSLSGQGFEEQYF.